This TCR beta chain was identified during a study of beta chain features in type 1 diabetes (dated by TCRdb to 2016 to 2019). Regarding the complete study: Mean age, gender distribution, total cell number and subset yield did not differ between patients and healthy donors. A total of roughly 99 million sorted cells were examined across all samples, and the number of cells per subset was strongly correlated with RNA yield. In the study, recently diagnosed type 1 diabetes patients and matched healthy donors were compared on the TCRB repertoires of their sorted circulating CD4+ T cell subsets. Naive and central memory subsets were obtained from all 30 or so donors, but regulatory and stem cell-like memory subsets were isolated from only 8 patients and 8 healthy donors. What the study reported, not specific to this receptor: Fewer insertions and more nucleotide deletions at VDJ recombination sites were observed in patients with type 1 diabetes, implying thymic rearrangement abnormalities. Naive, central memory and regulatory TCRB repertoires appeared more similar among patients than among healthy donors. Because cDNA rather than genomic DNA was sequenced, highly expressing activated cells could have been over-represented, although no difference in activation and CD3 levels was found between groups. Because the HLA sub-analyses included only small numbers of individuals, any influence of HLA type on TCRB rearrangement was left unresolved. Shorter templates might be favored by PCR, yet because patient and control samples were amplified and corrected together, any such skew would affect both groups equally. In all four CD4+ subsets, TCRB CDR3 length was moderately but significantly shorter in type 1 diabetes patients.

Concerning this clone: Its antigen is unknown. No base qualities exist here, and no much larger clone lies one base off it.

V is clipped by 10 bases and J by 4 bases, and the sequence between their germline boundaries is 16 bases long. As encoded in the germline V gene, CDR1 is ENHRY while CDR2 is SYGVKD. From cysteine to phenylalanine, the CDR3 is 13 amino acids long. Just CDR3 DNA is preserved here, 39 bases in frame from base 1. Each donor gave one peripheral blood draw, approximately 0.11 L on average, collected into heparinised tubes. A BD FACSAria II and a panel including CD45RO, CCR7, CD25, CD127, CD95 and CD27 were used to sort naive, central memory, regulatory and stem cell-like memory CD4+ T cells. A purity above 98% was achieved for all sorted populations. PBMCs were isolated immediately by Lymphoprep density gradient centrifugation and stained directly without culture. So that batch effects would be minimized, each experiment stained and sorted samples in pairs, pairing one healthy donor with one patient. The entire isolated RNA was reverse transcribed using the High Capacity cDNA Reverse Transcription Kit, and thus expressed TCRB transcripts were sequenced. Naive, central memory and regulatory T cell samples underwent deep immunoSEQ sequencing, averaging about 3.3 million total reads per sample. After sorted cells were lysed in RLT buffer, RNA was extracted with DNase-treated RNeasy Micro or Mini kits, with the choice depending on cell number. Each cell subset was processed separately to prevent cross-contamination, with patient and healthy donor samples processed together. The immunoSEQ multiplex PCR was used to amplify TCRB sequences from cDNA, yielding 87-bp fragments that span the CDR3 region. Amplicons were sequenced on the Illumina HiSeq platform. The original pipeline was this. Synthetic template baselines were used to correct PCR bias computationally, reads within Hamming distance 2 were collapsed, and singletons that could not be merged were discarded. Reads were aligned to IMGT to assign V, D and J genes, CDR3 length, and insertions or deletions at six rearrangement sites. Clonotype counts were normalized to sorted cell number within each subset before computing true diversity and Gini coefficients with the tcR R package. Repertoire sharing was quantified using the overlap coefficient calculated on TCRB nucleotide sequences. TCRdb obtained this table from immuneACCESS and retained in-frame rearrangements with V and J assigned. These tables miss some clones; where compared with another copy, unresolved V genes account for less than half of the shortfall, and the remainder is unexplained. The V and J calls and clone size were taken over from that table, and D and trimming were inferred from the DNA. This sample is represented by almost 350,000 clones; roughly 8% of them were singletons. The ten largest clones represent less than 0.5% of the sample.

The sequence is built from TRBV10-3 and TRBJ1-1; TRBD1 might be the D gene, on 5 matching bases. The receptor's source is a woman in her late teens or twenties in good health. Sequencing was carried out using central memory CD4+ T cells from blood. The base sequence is TGTGCCACGGGATCCGGGGGGGTCACTGAAGCTTTCTTT. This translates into CATGSGGVTEAFF.